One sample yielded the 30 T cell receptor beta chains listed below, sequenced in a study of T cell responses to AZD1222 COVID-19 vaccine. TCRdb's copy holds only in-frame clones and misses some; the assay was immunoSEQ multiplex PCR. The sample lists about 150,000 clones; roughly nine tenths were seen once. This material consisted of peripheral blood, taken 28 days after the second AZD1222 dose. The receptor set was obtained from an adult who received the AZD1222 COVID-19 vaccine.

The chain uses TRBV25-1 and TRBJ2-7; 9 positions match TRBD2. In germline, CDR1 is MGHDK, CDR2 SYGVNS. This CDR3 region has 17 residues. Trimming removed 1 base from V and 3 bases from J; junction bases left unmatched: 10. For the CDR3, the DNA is TGTGCCAGCAGTGAATGGTCCCGACTAGCGGTCGTCTACGAGCAGTACTTC. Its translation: CASSEWSRLAVVYEQYF.

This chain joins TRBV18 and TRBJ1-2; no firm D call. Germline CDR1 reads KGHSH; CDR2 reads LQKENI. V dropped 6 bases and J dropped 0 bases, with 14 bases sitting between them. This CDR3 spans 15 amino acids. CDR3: CASSTSGRSNYGYTF. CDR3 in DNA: TGTGCCAGCTCTACCAGTGGCAGATCTAACTATGGCTACACCTTC. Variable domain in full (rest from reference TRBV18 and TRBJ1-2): NAGVMQNPRHLVRRRGQEARLRCSPMKGHSHVYWYRQLPEEGLKFMVYLQKENIIDESGMPKERFSAEFPKEGPSILRIQQVVRGDSAAYFCASSTSGRSNYGYTFGSGTRLTVV.

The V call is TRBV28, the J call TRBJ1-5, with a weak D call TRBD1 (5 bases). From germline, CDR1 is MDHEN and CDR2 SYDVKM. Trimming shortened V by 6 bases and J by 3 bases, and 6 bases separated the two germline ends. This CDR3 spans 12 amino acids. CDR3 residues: CASRDTNQPQHF. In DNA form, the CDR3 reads TGTGCCAGCAGGGACACCAATCAGCCCCAGCATTTT.

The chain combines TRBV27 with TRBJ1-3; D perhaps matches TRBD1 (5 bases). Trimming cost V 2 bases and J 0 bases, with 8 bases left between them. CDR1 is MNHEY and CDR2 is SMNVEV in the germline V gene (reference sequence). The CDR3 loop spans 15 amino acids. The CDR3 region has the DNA TGTGCCAGCAGTTTACAGGGTGTCTCTGGAAACACCATATATTTT. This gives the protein CASSLQGVSGNTIYF.

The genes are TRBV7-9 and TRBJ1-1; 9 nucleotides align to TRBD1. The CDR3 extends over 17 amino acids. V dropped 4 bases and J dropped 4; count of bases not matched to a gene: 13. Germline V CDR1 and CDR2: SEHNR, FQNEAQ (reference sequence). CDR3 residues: CASSSTLSGQGGTEAFF. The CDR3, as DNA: TGTGCCAGCAGCTCCACCCTTTCGGGACAGGGAGGCACTGAAGCTTTCTTT.

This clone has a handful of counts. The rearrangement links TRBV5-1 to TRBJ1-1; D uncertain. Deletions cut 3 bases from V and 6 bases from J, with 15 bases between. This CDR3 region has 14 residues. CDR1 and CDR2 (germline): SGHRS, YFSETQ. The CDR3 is CASSSNSQLSEAFF. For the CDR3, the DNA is TGCGCCAGCAGCTCGAACAGTCAGTTATCTGAAGCTTTCTTT.

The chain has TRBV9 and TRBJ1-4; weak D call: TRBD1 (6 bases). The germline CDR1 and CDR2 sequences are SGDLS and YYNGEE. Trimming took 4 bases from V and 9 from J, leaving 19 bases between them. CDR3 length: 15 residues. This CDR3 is CASSSSEGDRKKLFF. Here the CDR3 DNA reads TGTGCCAGCAGCTCATCAGAGGGGGATCGGAAAAAACTGTTTTTT.

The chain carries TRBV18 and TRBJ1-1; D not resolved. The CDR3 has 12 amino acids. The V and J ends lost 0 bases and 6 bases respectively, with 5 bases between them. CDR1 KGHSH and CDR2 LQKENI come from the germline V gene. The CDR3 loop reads CASSPPSSEAFF. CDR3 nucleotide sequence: TGTGCCAGCTCACCACCTTCCTCTGAAGCTTTCTTT.

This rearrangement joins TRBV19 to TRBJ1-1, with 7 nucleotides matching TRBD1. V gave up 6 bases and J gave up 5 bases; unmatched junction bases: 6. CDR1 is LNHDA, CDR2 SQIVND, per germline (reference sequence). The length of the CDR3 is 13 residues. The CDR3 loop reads CASSIQGNTEAFF. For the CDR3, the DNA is TGTGCCAGTAGCATACAGGGGAATACTGAAGCTTTCTTT.

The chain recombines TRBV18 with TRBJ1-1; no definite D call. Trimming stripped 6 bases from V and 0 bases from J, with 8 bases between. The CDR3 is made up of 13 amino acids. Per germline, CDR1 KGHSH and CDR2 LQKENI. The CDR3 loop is CASSLQMNTEAFF. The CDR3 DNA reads TGTGCCAGCTCTCTGCAGATGAACACTGAAGCTTTCTTT.

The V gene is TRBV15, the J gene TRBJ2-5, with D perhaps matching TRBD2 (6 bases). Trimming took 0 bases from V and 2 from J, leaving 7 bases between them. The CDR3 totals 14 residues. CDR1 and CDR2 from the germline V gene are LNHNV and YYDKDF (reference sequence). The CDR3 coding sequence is TGTGCCACCAGCAGAGATCGGGGGCAAGAGACCCAGTACTTC. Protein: CATSRDRGQETQYF.

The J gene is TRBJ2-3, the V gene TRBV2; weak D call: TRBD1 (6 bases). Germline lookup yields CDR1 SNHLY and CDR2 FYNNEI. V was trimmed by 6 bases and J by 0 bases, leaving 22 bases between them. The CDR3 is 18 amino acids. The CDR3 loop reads CASSSRLIQGFSTDTQYF. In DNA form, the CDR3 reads TGTGCCAGCAGCTCCCGACTTATTCAGGGGTTTAGCACAGATACGCAGTATTTT.

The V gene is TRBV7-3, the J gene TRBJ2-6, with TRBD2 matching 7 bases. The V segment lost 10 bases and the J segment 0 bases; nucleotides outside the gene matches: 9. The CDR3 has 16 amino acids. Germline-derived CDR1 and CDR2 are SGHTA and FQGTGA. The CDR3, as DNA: TGTGCCACCACCGGACTAGAGAGCTCTGGGGCCAACGTCCTGACTTTC. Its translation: CATTGLESSGANVLTF.

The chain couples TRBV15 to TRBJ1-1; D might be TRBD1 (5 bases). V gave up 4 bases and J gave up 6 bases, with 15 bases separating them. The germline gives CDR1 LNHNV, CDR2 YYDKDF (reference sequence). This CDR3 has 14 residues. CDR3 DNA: TGTGCCACCAGCACCGAAGGGGCAAGAGCTGAAGCTTTCTTT. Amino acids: CATSTEGARAEAFF.

CDR3 sequence (DNA): TGTGCCAGCAGCCCGACAGTCGTGAACACCGGGGAGCTGTTTTTT. It translates to CASSPTVVNTGELFF. The rearrangement uses TRBV3-1 (or the pseudogene TRBV3-2) and TRBJ2-2, with a weak D call TRBD1 (5 bases). The CDR3 has 15 amino acids. Germline V gene sequence: CDR1 LGHDT, CDR2 YNNKEL (reference sequence). V lost 4 bases and J lost 1, with 10 bases in between.

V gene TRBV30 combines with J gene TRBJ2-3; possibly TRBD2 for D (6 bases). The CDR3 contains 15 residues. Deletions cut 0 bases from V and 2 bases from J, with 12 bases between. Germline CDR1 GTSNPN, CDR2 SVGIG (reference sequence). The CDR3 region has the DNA TGTGCCTGGAGTGTGGGGGGAAAGAACACAGATACGCAGTATTTT. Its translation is CAWSVGGKNTDTQYF.

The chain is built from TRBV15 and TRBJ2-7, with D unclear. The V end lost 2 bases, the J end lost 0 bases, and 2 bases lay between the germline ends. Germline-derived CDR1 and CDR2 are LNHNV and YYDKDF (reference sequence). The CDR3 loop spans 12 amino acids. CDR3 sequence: CATSRPSYEQYF. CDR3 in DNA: TGTGCCACCAGCAGACCCTCCTACGAGCAGTACTTC.

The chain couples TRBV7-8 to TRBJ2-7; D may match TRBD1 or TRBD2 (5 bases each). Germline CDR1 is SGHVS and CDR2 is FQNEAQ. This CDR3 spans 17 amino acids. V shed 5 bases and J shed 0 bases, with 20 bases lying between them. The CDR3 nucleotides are TGTGCCAGCAGCAGGACTGTGGGGCCAGCCAGCTCCTACGAGCAGTACTTC. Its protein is CASSRTVGPASSYEQYF.

This chain's CDR3 is CASSLEGSYTEAFF. The CDR3 DNA reads as TGTGCCAGCAGCTTAGAGGGATCGTACACTGAAGCTTTCTTT. This chain links TRBV7-2 with TRBJ1-1, with D hard to call. Trimming stripped 1 base from V and 3 bases from J, with 9 bases between. CDR1 is SGHTA and CDR2 is FQGNSA in the germline V gene. The CDR3 is made up of 14 amino acids.

CDR3 region: CASSKIAGGSTDTQYF. The CDR3 coding sequence is TGTGCCAGTAGTAAAATAGCGGGAGGGAGCACAGATACGCAGTATTTT. This chain links TRBV19 with TRBJ2-3, with 11 nucleotides matching TRBD2. The junction had 3 bases not matched to a gene; V was cut back by 4 bases and J by 0 bases. The CDR3 is 16 residues long. CDR1 and CDR2 from the germline V gene are LNHDA and SQIVND (reference sequence). The full variable domain, rest sourced from reference TRBV19 and TRBJ2-3, is DGGITQSPKYLFRKEGQNVTLSCEQNLNHDAMYWYRQDPGQGLRLIYYSQIVNDFQKGDIAEGYSVSREKKESFPLTVTSAQKNPTAFYLCASSKIAGGSTDTQYFGPGTRLTVL.

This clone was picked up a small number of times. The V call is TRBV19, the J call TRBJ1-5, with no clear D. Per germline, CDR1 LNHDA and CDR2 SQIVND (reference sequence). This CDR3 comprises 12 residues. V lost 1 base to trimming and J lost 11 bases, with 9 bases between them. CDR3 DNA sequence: TGTGCCAGTAGTATAGTTCCCGGGGCCCAGCATTTT. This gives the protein CASSIVPGAQHF.

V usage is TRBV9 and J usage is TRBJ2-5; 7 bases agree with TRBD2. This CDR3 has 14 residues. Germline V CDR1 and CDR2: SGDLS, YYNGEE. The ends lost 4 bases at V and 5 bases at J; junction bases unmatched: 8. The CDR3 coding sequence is TGTGCCAGCAGCCCCCCGGGGGGAAGCGAGACCCAGTACTTC. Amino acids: CASSPPGGSETQYF.

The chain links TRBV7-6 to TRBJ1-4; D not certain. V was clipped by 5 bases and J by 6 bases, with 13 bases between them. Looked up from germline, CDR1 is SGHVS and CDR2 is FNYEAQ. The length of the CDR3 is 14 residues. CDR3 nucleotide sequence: TGTGCCAGCAGCCCGATGCCAGGACATGAAAAACTGTTTTTT. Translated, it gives CASSPMPGHEKLFF.

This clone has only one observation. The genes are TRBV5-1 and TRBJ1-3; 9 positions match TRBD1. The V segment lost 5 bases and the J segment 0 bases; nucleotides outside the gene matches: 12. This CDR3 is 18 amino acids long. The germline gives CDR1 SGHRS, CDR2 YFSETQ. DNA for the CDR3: TGCGCCAGCAGTCAGAGCGGGACAGGGACGCTCTCTGGAAACACCATATATTTT. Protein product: CASSQSGTGTLSGNTIYF. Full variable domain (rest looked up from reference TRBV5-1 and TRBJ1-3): KAGVTQTPRYLIKTRGQQVTLSCSPISGHRSVSWYQQTPGQGLQFLFEYFSETQRNKGNFPGRFSGRQFSNSRSEMNVSTLELGDSALYLCASSQSGTGTLSGNTIYFGEGSWLTVV.

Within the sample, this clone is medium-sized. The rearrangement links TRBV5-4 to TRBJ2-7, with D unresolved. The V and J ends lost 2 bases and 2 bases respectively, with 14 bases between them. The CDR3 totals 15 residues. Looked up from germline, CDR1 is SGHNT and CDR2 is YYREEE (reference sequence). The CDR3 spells CASSLGVLLTYEQYF. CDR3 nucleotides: TGTGCCAGCAGCTTAGGTGTACTTTTGACCTACGAGCAGTACTTC.

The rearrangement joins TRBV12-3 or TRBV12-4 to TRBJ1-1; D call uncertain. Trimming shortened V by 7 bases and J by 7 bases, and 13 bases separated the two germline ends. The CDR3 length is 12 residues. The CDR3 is CASMEEWGEAFF. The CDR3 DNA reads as TGTGCCAGCATGGAGGAGTGGGGTGAAGCTTTCTTT.

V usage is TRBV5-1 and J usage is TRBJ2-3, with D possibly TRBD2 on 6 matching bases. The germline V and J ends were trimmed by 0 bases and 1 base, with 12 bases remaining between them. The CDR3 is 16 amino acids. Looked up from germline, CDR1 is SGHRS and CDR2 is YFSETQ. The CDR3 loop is CASSLAGSGGTDTQYF. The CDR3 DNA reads TGCGCCAGCAGCTTGGCCGGGTCGGGAGGCACAGATACGCAGTATTTT.

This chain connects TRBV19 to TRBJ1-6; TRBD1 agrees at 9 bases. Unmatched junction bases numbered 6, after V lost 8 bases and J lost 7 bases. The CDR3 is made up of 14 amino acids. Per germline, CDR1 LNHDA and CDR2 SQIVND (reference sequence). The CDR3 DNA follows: TGTGCCAGTGCCCGGGACAGGGCGAATTCACCCCTCCACTTT. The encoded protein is CASARDRANSPLHF.

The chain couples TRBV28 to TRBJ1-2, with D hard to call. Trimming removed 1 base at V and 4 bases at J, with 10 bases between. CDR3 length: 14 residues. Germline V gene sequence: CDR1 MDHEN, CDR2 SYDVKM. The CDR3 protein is CASSLSSGIYGYTF. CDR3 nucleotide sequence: TGTGCCAGCAGTTTATCGTCCGGGATCTATGGCTACACCTTC.

CDR3 sequence: CASSLWRGRNNEQFF. CDR3 nucleotide sequence: TGTGCCAGCAGCTTATGGAGGGGCAGGAACAATGAGCAGTTCTTC. The V gene is TRBV11-2, the J gene TRBJ2-1; TRBD2 might be the D (6 bases). The CDR3 contains 15 residues. Trimming pared 2 bases from V and 5 bases from J, leaving 13 bases between. Per the germline V gene, CDR1 is SGHAT and CDR2 is FQNNGV.